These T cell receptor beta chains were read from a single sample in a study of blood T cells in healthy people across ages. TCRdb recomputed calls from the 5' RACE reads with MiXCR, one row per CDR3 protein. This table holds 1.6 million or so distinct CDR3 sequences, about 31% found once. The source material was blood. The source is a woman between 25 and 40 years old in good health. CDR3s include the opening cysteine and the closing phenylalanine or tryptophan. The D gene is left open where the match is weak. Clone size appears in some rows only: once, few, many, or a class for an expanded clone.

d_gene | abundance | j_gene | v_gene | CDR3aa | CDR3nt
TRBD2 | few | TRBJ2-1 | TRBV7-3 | CASSPMTSSNEQFF | TGTGCCAGCAGTCCTATGACTAGCAGCAATGAGCAGTTCTTC
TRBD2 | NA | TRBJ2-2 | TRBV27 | CASSLLGGSGTGELFF | TGTGCCAGCAGTTTATTAGGCGGGAGCGGCACCGGGGAGCTGTTTTTT
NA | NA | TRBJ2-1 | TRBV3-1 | CASSHAPGEQFF | TGTGCCAGCAGCCACGCCCCGGGCGAGCAGTTCTTC
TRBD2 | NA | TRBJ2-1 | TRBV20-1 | CSANRIAGGIKLVYEQFF | TGCAGTGCAAACAGGATAGCGGGGGGCATTAAACTTGTCTATGAGCAGTTCTTC
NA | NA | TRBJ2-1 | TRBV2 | CASSEARQIYNEQFF | TGTGCCAGCAGTGAAGCCAGACAGATCTACAATGAGCAGTTCTTC
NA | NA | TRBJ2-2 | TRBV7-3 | CASSERVLTGGLFF | TGTGCCAGCAGTGAGCGGGTCCTCACCGGGGGGCTGTTTTTT
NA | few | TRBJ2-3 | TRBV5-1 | CASSLGPPRVDTQYF | TGCGCCAGCAGCTTGGGGCCCCCACGGGTAGATACGCAGTATTTT
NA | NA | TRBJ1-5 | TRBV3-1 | CASSRTGTTQPQHF | TGTGCCAGCAGCAGAACCGGGACCACCCAGCCCCAGCATTTT
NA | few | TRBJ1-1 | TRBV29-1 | CSVEGDNQNTEAFF | TGCAGCGTTGAAGGAGACAACCAGAACACTGAAGCTTTCTTT
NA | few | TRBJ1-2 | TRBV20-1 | CSAPIPSSGVLPYTF | TGCAGTGCCCCCATCCCCAGCTCAGGGGTCCTCCCGTACACCTTC
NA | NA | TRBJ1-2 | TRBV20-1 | CSAHDPRASSGYTF | TGCAGTGCTCACGATCCCCGGGCCAGTTCGGGCTACACCTTC
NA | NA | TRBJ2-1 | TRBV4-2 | CASSSERGTRRQRNEQFF | TGTGCCAGCAGCTCAGAGAGGGGAACGAGACGGCAGCGGAATGAGCAGTTCTTC
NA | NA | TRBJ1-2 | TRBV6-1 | CASSDRPGHTF | TGTGCCAGCAGTGACAGGCCCGGCCACACCTTC
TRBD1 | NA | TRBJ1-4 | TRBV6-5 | CASSAGTGALGEKLFF | TGTGCCAGCAGCGCCGGGACAGGGGCGTTAGGTGAAAAACTGTTTTTT
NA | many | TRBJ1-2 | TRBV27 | CASGPQRYGYTF | TGTGCCAGCGGACCCCAGAGATACGGCTACACCTTC
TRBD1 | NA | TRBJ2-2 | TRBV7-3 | CASSVDRGQPGELFF | TGTGCCAGCAGCGTGGACAGGGGGCAACCCGGGGAGCTGTTTTTT
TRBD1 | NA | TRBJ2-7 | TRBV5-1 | CASSSGRDRGVEQYF | TGCGCCAGCAGCTCGGGCCGGGACAGGGGGGTCGAGCAGTACTTC
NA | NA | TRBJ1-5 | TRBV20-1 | CSATTGIRNQPQHF | TGCAGTGCTACAACGGGCATTCGCAATCAGCCCCAGCATTTT
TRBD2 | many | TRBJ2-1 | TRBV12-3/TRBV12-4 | CASSEGLAGGEQFF | TGTGCCAGCAGTGAAGGACTAGCGGGAGGCGAGCAGTTCTTC
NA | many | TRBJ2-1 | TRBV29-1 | CSVDMGSSYNEQFF | TGCAGCGTTGACATGGGGAGCTCCTACAATGAGCAGTTCTTC
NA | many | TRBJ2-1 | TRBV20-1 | CSARVGGLGFSSYNEQFF | TGCAGTGCTAGAGTTGGGGGACTTGGATTCAGCTCCTACAATGAGCAGTTCTTC
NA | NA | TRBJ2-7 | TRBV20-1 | CSARAGNTYYEQYF | TGCAGTGCTAGAGCAGGAAATACATACTATGAGCAGTACTTC
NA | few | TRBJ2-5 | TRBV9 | CASSKDFEETQYF | TGTGCCAGCAGCAAAGACTTTGAAGAGACCCAGTACTTC
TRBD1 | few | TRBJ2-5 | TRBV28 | CASTYRGYERYF | TGTGCCAGCACCTACAGGGGCTACGAGCGGTACTTC